This TCR beta chain was recovered during a study of blood T cell repertoires in COVID-19. At the level of the study: Whether acute or convalescent, the COVID-19 samples came from the United States, Italy and Spain.

This clone was found once. Seattle-derived patients entered the study during active infection and were followed longitudinally. Measured with immunoSEQ multiplex PCR; TCRdb has only the in-frame clones, and not every one. The top ten clones hold around 0.95% of a sample with fewer than 600,000 clones, approximately 92% of them seen once. CDR1 MNHEY and CDR2 SVGAGI come from the germline V gene. The CDR3 runs to 12 residues. V lost 4 bases to trimming and J lost 9 bases, with 13 bases between them. The sequence came from a man younger than 35 with COVID-19, enrolled during active disease. The chain uses TRBV6-5 and TRBJ2-7; D remains ambiguous. Source material: peripheral blood. The CDR3 DNA reads TGTGCCAGCAGTTCCTCTACAATGGCGCAGTACTTC. Translation gives CASSSSTMAQYF.